This T cell receptor (beta chain) was obtained from a study of blood T cell repertoires in COVID-19 (TCRdb year 2020). About the investigation overall: Samples covering the acute and convalescent phases of COVID-19 were provided by collaborators in the United States, Italy and Spain. The prospective study material was composed of cDNA or gDNA derived from T cells, B-cell-depleted T cells, or PBMCs. The dataset comprised deeply sampled blood TCRbeta repertoires from subjects exposed to, actively infected with, or recovered from COVID-19. The repertoires were made available in a free public database intended to serve as a resource for research on the immune response to SARS-CoV-2. Samples were obtained from the ongoing ImmuneRACE study (first 160 participants) and from about 1,300 subjects provided by 6 global collaborators. Sample metadata almost always included a de-identified subject ID, COVID-19 status, age in years and sex. Where HLA class I and class II types were available, the types were taken from metadata supplied by the sample provider, not from assay-based typing. Broader findings and caveats from the paper: The quantity of clinical and demographic metadata differed by source and by participant and was supplied without curation.

TCRbeta CDR3 regions were amplified from genomic DNA using the immunoSEQ Assay, a bias-controlled multiplex PCR. Per the original workflow: Nucleated cell counts per sample were estimated from amplification of reference gene primers within the assay. To quantify the absolute abundance of each unique TCRbeta CDR3 rearrangement, sequence reads were collapsed and filtered. For each sample, productive Simpson clonality was calculated by taking the square root of Simpson's diversity index across productive rearrangements. Not all clones reach the TCRdb copy of this immuneACCESS table, which keeps in-frame sequences only. Checked studies attribute under half of the gap to unresolved V genes and leave the rest unexplained. Clonal size and the V and J genes are those of that table, whereas D and trimming came from the DNA. This sample comprises around 130,000 clones, around 83% of them detected only once. In total, the top ten clones hold 15% to 20% of the sample.

In the prospective study, participants were about 18 to 95 years old, resided in 20 to 30 geographic areas of the United States, and were enrolled through a virtual design. To assign participants to cohorts, the prospective study relied on clinical history that participants themselves reported in a screening survey and a study questionnaire. ImmuneRACE Cohort 3 recovered participants were defined by two consecutive negative NP/OP PCR tests, healthcare professional clearance, or symptom resolution. Mobile phlebotomists in the prospective study collected whole blood, serum and a nasopharyngeal or oropharyngeal swab from every participant. Participants in the prospective study had the option to provide additional blood draws and questionnaires over an approximately 2-month period. Blood samples from the prospective study were shipped frozen or at room temperature prior to DNA extraction. For this clone: Its antigen specificity is not known. No much larger clone exists at a distance of one base, and base qualities are not known.

The clonotype originates from a young man who had recovered from COVID-19. The sequenced material came from PBMCs or T cells enriched from blood (not recorded which).

The CDR3 has the sequence CASSEGATGELFF. The sequenced DNA is TGTGCCAGCAGTGAAGGGGCCACCGGGGAGCTGTTTTTT. The V gene is TRBV2 and the J gene is TRBJ2-2, with no confidently assigned D gene. V was cut back by 1 base and J by 4 bases, leaving a gap of 4 bases between them. Taken from cysteine to phenylalanine, the CDR3 has 13 residues. Only the CDR3 region is kept as DNA, spanning 39 bases read in frame from base 1. Per the germline V gene, SNHLY is the CDR1 and FYNNEI is the CDR2.